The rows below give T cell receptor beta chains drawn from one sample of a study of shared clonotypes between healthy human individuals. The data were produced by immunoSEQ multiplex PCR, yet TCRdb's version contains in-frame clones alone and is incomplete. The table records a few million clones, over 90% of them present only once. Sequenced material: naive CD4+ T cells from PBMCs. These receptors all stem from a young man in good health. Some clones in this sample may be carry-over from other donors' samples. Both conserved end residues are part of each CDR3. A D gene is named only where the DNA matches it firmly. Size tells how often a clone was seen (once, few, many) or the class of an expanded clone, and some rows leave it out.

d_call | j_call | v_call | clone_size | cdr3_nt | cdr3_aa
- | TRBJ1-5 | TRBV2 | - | TGTGCCAGCAGTGGGCGTAGAGATCAGCCCCAGCATTTT | CASSGRRDQPQHF
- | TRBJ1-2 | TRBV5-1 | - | TGCGCCAGCAGCCCGGGGGACTCCTCCGGGGCCGAAGGGGACACCTTC | CASSPGDSSGAEGDTF
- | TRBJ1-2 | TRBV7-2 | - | TGTGCCAGCAGCTTAACTCGCGAGAGCGATGGCTACACCTTC | CASSLTRESDGYTF
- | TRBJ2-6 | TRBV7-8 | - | TGTGCCAGCAGCTTACAGGGACCCCGGGCCAACGTCCTGACTTTC | CASSLQGPRANVLTF
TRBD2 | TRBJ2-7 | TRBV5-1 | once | TGCGCCAGCAGCGAGAGACTAGCGGGACGCGAGCAGTACTTC | CASSERLAGREQYF
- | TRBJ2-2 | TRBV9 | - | TGTGCCAGCATGTCCAGGGTCAACACCGGGGAGCTGTTTTTT | CASMSRVNTGELFF
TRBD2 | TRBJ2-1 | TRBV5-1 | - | TGCGCCAGCAGCTTAGTAGCGGGAGCGGATGAGCAGTTCTTC | CASSLVAGADEQFF
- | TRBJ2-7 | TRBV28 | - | TGTGCCAGCTGGGGATCAAGCAACTACGAGCAGTACTTC | CASWGSSNYEQYF
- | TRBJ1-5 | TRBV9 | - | TGTGCCAGCAGCGAAGATGAGGGTCTGGCGAATGGTCAGCCCCAGCATTTT | CASSEDEGLANGQPQHF
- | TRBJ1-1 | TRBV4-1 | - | TGCGCCAGCAGCCAAGATACGGTGGGGGGCACTGAAGCTTTCTTT | CASSQDTVGGTEAFF
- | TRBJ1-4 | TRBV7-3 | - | TGTGCCAGCAGCCCGGGGTCTAATGAAAAACTGTTTTTT | CASSPGSNEKLFF
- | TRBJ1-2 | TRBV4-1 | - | TGCGCCAGCAGCCATAATCAGGGTGGCTACACCTTC | CASSHNQGGYTF
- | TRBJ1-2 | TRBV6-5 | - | TGTGCCAGCAGTTACTCGAGGACAGCCAACTATGGCTACACCTTC | CASSYSRTANYGYTF
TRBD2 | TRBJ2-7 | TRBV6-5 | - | TGTGCCAGCAGTTACTCGACTAGCGGGACCCTCTTAGTGCAGTACTTC | CASSYSTSGTLLVQYF
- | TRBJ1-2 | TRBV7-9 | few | TGTGCCAGCAGTCGGGAGGGCTATGGCTACACCTTC | CASSREGYGYTF
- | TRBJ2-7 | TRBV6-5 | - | TGTGCCAGCAGTTACTCGACGGGAAGACCCTCCTACGAGCAGTACTTC | CASSYSTGRPSYEQYF
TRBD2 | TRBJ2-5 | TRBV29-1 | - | TGCAGCGCCTCAGCGGGAGCCTGGGAGACCCAGTACTTC | CSASAGAWETQYF
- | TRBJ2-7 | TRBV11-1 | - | TGTGCCAGCACCCCGGGTGGGGGGAGGAGCTCCTACGAGCAGTACTTC | CASTPGGGRSSYEQYF
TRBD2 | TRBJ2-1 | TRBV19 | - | TGTGCCAGTAGTATCCGACTAGCGGGATACAATGAGCAGTTCTTC | CASSIRLAGYNEQFF
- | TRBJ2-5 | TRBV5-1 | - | TGCGCCAGCAGCCTTAAAGAGAAGACCCAGTACTTC | CASSLKEKTQYF
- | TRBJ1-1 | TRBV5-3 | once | TGTGCCAGAAGCTTGTCGGAGCGGACTGAAGCTTTCTTT | CARSLSERTEAFF
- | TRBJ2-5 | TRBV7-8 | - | TGTGCCAGCAGCCCCGGGAGAACAGAGACCCAGTACTTC | CASSPGRTETQYF
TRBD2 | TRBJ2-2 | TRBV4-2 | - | TGTGCCAGCAGCCAAGATTTTAGCGGGGGGACCGGGGAGCTGTTTTTT | CASSQDFSGGTGELFF
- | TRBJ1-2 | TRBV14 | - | TGTGCCAGCAGCCAAGTAATGGGGCAGGCTACCACCTTC | CASSQVMGQATTF
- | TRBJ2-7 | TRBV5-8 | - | TGTGCCAGCAGCGTCGGCTACGAGCAGTACTTC | CASSVGYEQYF
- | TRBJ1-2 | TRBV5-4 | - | TGTGCCAGCAGCACAGACAGCCCGTATGGCTACACCTTC | CASSTDSPYGYTF
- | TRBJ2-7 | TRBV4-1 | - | TGCGCCAGCAGCCAAGGGGGGCTTTGGGACGAGCAGTACTTC | CASSQGGLWDEQYF
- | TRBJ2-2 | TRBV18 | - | TGTGCCAGCTCACCACGAATCGACGCGGGGGAGCTGTTTTTT | CASSPRIDAGELFF
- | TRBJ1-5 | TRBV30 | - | TGTGCCTGGACTTTACGGGGGCCTAATCAGCCCCAGCATTTT | CAWTLRGPNQPQHF
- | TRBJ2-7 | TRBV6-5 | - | TGTGCCAGCAGTTACTCGACGGAATCCTTCTCCTACGAGCAGTACTTC | CASSYSTESFSYEQYF
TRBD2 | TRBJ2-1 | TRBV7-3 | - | TGTGCCAGCAGCCTCGGGACTAGCCTCTATGAGCAGTTCTTC | CASSLGTSLYEQFF
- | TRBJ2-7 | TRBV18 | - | TGTGCCAGCTCACCACCCTCACAGGGGAGGGGCGAGCAGTACTTC | CASSPPSQGRGEQYF
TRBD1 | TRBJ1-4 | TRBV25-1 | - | TGTGCCAGCCGAGGACAGGGGGTAAATGAAAAACTGTTTTTT | CASRGQGVNEKLFF
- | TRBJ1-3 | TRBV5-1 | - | TGCGCCAGCAGCCGACAGGATGGAAACACCATATATTTT | CASSRQDGNTIYF
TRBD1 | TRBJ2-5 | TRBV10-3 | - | TGTGCCATCAGTGGGGACAGGTATGCGGAGACCCAGTACTTC | CAISGDRYAETQYF
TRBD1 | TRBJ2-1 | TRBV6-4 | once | TGTGCCAGCAGTCTCCCTTGGGACAGGGGGAATGAGCAGTTCTTC | CASSLPWDRGNEQFF
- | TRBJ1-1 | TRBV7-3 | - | TGTGCCAGCAGCTCGGACAGAAACACTGAAGCTTTCTTT | CASSSDRNTEAFF
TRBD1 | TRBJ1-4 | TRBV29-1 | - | TGCAGCGCCGGGACAGGCAATGAAAAACTGTTTTTT | CSAGTGNEKLFF
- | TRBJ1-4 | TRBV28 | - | TGTGCCAGCAACGTGCCGCTAAGAGGGCAGGAAAAACTGTTTTTT | CASNVPLRGQEKLFF
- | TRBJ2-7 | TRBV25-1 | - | TGTGCCAGCAGTGATCCCATCGGGGTGGACGAGCAGTACTTC | CASSDPIGVDEQYF
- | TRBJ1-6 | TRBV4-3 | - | TGCGCCAGCAGCCGCGGACAGTACGATTCACCCCTCCACTTT | CASSRGQYDSPLHF
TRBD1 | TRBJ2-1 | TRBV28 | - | TGTGCCAGCAGTTTCGGAGACAGGGGCTACAATGAGCAGTTCTTC | CASSFGDRGYNEQFF
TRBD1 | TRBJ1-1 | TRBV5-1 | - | TGCGCCAGCAGCCCTGGTGGGGGGACAGTGAACACTGAAGCTTTCTTT | CASSPGGGTVNTEAFF
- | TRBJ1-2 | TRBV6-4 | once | TGTGCCAGCAGTGACTCGAGGGTCGGGGGAGTAAGCTATGGCTACACCTTC | CASSDSRVGGVSYGYTF
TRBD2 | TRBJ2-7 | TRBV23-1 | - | TGCGCCAGCAGTCATTTCCGGGGGGGGCTACCCACTGACTCCTACGAGCAGTACTTC | CASSHFRGGLPTDSYEQYF
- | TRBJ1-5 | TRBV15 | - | TGTGCCACCAGCAGATCACTAAGGCGGGGGGAGGATCAGCCCCAGCATTTT | CATSRSLRRGEDQPQHF
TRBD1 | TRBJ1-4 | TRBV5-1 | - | TGCGCCAGCAGCCCCTGGGAGGGGGCGGGAGAAAAACTGTTTTTT | CASSPWEGAGEKLFF
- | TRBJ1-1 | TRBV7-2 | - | TGTGCCAGCAGCCCACTGGGGGGGGCCACTGAAGCTTTCTTT | CASSPLGGATEAFF
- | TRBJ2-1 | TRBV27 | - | TGTGCCAGCAGGGGGGATAGGGTTTCCCTCTCCAATGAGCAGTTCTTC | CASRGDRVSLSNEQFF
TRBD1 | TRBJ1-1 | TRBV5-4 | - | TGTGCCAGCAGCTTGGCACCCGGACAGGGGCAGATTGAAGCTTTCTTT | CASSLAPGQGQIEAFF
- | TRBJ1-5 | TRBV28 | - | TGTGCCAGCAGACCCCACCGGGGGGGGGCGCGGAATCAGCCCCAGCATTTT | CASRPHRGGARNQPQHF
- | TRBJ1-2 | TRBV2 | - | TGTGCCAGCAGCGAGACGGATCTCTATGGCTACACCTTC | CASSETDLYGYTF
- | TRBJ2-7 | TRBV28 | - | TGTGCCAGCCGACGGGGGATCCTTTACGAGCAGTACTTC | CASRRGILYEQYF